The 15 T cell receptor beta chains below all came from one sample that was sequenced in a study of PD-1 blockade in classical Hodgkin lymphoma. Assay: immunoSEQ multiplex PCR; the TCRdb copy retains only in-frame clones and omits some. The sample consists of some 150,000 clones, around 73% of them appearing once. All trial patients relapsed after autologous stem cell transplantation. Sequences were derived from peripheral blood mononuclear cells (PBMCs), sampled before the second cycle of nivolumab. Receptors originate from a human donor with classical Hodgkin lymphoma.

This clone was seen only a few times. The CDR3 DNA sequence: TGCGCCAGCAAAGGGACCGAGACCCAGTACTTC. This encodes CASKGTETQYF. The rearrangement joins TRBV4-1 to TRBJ2-5; D assignment may be TRBD1 or TRBD2 (5 bases each). The V gene's germline CDR1 is MGHRA and CDR2 YSYEKL. The length of the CDR3 is 11 residues. The V end lost 7 bases, the J end lost 5 bases, and 8 bases lay between the germline ends.

V and J are TRBV28 and TRBJ1-1; D gene uncertain. The CDR3 covers 11 residues. The germline CDR1 and CDR2 sequences are MDHEN and SYDVKM. V shed 5 bases and J shed 8 bases, with 9 bases lying between them. Here the CDR3 DNA reads TGTGCCAGCAGTCAAACAACAGAAGCTTTCTTT. This codes for CASSQTTEAFF.

J is TRBJ2-1 and V is TRBV7-6; tentatively, D is TRBD2 (5 bases). CDR3 size: 14 residues. V was pared by 5 bases and J by 5 bases, with 13 bases between. Germline V gene data show CDR1 as SGHVS and CDR2 as FNYEAQ. The CDR3: CASSPSGNHNEQFF. The CDR3 DNA reads as TGTGCCAGCAGCCCCTCCGGGAACCACAATGAGCAGTTCTTC. Based on the CDR3 plus reference TRBV7-6 and TRBJ2-1, the full variable domain is GAGVSQSPRYKVTKRGQDVALRCDPISGHVSLYWYRQALGQGPEFLTYFNYEAQQDKSGLPNDRFSAERPEGSISTLTIQRTEQRDSAMYRCASSPSGNHNEQFFGPGTRLTVL.

The count of this clone is one. V is TRBV9 and J is TRBJ2-7, with 8 nucleotides matching TRBD1. The germline V gene encodes CDR1 SGDLS and CDR2 YYNGEE. With V trimmed by 0 bases and J by 7 bases, 6 bases remained unmatched. CDR3 length: 14 amino acids. The chain's CDR3 is CASSVGQGALEQYF. The CDR3 coding sequence is TGTGCCAGCAGCGTAGGTCAGGGGGCGCTTGAGCAGTACTTC.

The chain is built from TRBV4-2 and TRBJ2-6; D may be TRBD2 (6 bases). V lost 0 bases and J lost 2, with 14 bases in between. This CDR3 has 18 residues. CDR1 is LGHNA, CDR2 YNFKEQ, per germline. Written as DNA, the CDR3 is TGTGCCAGCAGCCAAGACTCGGAGCGGGTTACTGGGGCCAACGTCCTGACTTTC. Encoded protein: CASSQDSERVTGANVLTF.

The genes are TRBV10-3 and TRBJ2-7; 8 bases map to TRBD1. CDR1 is ENHRY, CDR2 SYGVKD, per germline. The J segment lost 2 bases and the V segment lost 8 bases, leaving 5 bases of the junction unmatched. This CDR3 has 13 amino acids. The CDR3 loop reads CAIGGQGAYEQYF. CDR3 in DNA: TGTGCCATCGGTGGACAGGGCGCCTACGAGCAGTACTTC.

This clone has a single count. The chain employs TRBV7-8 and TRBJ1-5, with 12 positions matching TRBD1. V shed 1 base, J shed 0 bases, and the junction held 13 bases outside the gene matches. Looked up from germline, CDR1 is SGHVS and CDR2 is FQNEAQ. This CDR3 comprises 21 residues. The CDR3: CASSLESYGTGGAYSNQPQHF. The CDR3 DNA reads as TGTGCCAGCAGCTTAGAATCGTACGGGACAGGGGGCGCGTATAGCAATCAGCCCCAGCATTTT.

The rearrangement links TRBV6-5 to TRBJ2-1, with 8 nucleotides matching TRBD2. Trimming cost V 0 bases and J 6 bases; bases outside gene matches: 4. This CDR3 has 15 residues. Looked up from germline, CDR1 is MNHEY and CDR2 is SVGAGI. DNA of the CDR3: TGTGCCAGCAGTTACTCGGGACTAGGGGGCAATGAGCAGTTCTTC. Residues: CASSYSGLGGNEQFF.

V is TRBV6-5 and J is TRBJ1-4; D ambiguous. CDR3 size: 11 residues. V was cut by 10 bases and J by 11 bases, with 14 bases left in between. Germline CDR1 and CDR2: MNHEY and SVGAGI. The CDR3 bases are TGTGCCACCTTAGGTCTGGAGAAACTGTTTTTT. Translation gives CATLGLEKLFF.

J is TRBJ2-3 and V is TRBV9; 9 nucleotides line up with TRBD2. The germline CDR1 and CDR2 sequences are SGDLS and YYNGEE. CDR3 size: 16 residues. J gave up 5 bases and V 2 bases, and 9 bases lay outside the gene matches. CDR3 in DNA: TGTGCCAGCAGCGTTTACCCGGGACTAGCTATAGATACGCAGTATTTT. It translates to CASSVYPGLAIDTQYF. Drawing the rest from reference TRBV9 and TRBJ2-3, the complete variable domain is DSGVTQTPKHLITATGQRVTLRCSPRSGDLSVYWYQQSLDQGLQFLIQYYNGEERAKGNILERFSAQQFPDLHSELNLSSLELGDSALYFCASSVYPGLAIDTQYFGPGTRLTVL.

The CDR3 bases are TGTGCCAGCAGGGGGCTAGCGGGACTCCGGTGGAATGAGCAGTTCTTC. Its translation is CASRGLAGLRWNEQFF. The chain is built from TRBV7-8 and TRBJ2-1, with TRBD2 identical over 9 bases. Germline V lookup: CDR1 SGHVS, CDR2 FQNEAQ. Germline trimming cut 6 bases from V and 7 bases from J; bases unmatched to any gene: 13. The CDR3 is 16 amino acids.

This rearrangement joins TRBV29-1 to TRBJ2-7; 9 bases map to TRBD1. The CDR3 spans 14 residues. Germline CDR1 is SQVTM and CDR2 is ANQGSEA. V trimming: 7 bases; J trimming: 4 bases; junction bases outside the gene matches: 11. The CDR3 here is CSATAGTGLYEQYF. DNA of the CDR3: TGCAGCGCCACTGCCGGGACAGGGTTGTACGAGCAGTACTTC.

This rearrangement joins TRBV28 to TRBJ2-1, with 7 bases lining up with TRBD2. The CDR3 runs to 13 residues. Germline lookup yields CDR1 MDHEN and CDR2 SYDVKM. V lost 5 bases to trimming and J lost 2 bases; unmatched junction nucleotides: 0. The CDR3 DNA reads as TGTGCCAGCAGTCGGGGGGCCTACAATGAGCAGTTCTTC. Amino acids: CASSRGAYNEQFF.

This chain uses TRBV19 with TRBJ1-5, with D unresolved. V gave up 6 bases and J gave up 0 bases, with 9 bases separating them. Germline loops: CDR1 LNHDA, CDR2 SQIVND (reference sequence). The CDR3 runs to 14 residues. CDR3 loop: CASSQDPSNQPQHF. CDR3 nucleotides: TGTGCCAGTAGCCAGGACCCTAGCAATCAGCCCCAGCATTTT.

This clone was seen a handful of times. The chain combines TRBV4-2 with TRBJ1-2; no clear D gene. The V gene lost 2 bases and the J gene lost 6 bases, with 10 bases spanning the gap. The CDR3 covers 13 residues. The germline CDR1 and CDR2 sequences are LGHNA and YNFKEQ. The CDR3 DNA is TGTGCCAGCAGCCAACGCCTAACGGATGGCTACACCTTC. It is translated as CASSQRLTDGYTF.